Listed here are 9 T cell receptor beta chains from one sample, sequenced in a study of identical twins. TCRdb re-analysed the 5' RACE reads in MiXCR, keeping a single row per CDR3 protein. The sample holds some 600,000 distinct CDR3 sequences, less than 9% seen once. These data were also reused for a study on yellow fever vaccine responses in identical twins.

Input material: PBMCs. The source is a young woman in good health.

Only a few counts were recorded for this clonotype. The V call is TRBV11-3, the J call TRBJ2-1, with TRBD2 as a possible D gene (6 bases). Germline V CDR1 and CDR2: SGHNT, YENEEA. CDR3 length: 16 amino acids. V was clipped by 5 bases and J by 8 bases, with 22 bases between them. The CDR3 reads CASSPLRDSPYDEQFF. The CDR3 region has the DNA TGTGCCAGCAGCCCCCTCCGGGACTCCCCGTATGATGAGCAGTTCTTC.

The chain uses TRBV27 and TRBJ1-1; D not certain. This CDR3 contains 15 residues. V lost 0 bases, J lost 0 bases, and 8 bases lay in between. Germline CDR1 reads MNHEY; CDR2 reads SMNVEV (reference sequence). CDR3 nucleotide sequence: TGTGCCAGCAGTTTATCAACGACGGTGAACACTGAAGCTTTCTTT. Translation gives CASSLSTTVNTEAFF.

Only a few counts were recorded for this clonotype. V usage is TRBV10-3 and J usage is TRBJ2-1; 12 bases fit TRBD2. The CDR3 is 16 amino acids. Germline trimming cut 1 base from V and 7 bases from J; bases unmatched to any gene: 5. Germline V gives CDR1 ENHRY, CDR2 SYGVKD. The CDR3 nucleotides read TGTGCCATCAGTGAGTGGACTAGCGGGATGGTAAATGAGCAGTTCTTC. Translation: CAISEWTSGMVNEQFF.

This clonotype was counted many times. The chain has TRBV9 and TRBJ1-2; D not certain. V shed 2 bases and J shed 3 bases, with 5 bases lying between them. Looked up from germline, CDR1 is SGDLS and CDR2 is YYNGEE. The CDR3 has 12 amino acids. CDR3 region: CASSVGYYGYTF. The CDR3 DNA reads TGTGCCAGCAGCGTCGGGTACTATGGCTACACCTTC.

In this sample, this clonotype turned up many times. The V and J genes are TRBV2 and TRBJ2-2; D might be TRBD2 (5 bases). Deletions cut 5 bases from V and 4 bases from J, with 17 bases between. CDR3 size: 16 residues. CDR1 is SNHLY and CDR2 is FYNNEI in the germline V gene. The CDR3 DNA reads TGTGCCAGCAGTTCCTTTACGAGTGCGGGCACCGGGGAGCTGTTTTTT. This sequence encodes CASSSFTSAGTGELFF. Combining the CDR3 with reference TRBV2 and TRBJ2-2 gives the whole variable domain EPEVTQTPSHQVTQMGQEVILRCVPISNHLYFYWYRQILGQKVEFLVSFYNNEISEKSEIFDDQFSVERPDGSNFTLKIRSTKLEDSAMYFCASSSFTSAGTGELFFGEGSRLTVL.

V is TRBV6-1 and J is TRBJ2-5, with TRBD2 matching 13 bases. CDR3 length equals 18 residues. In germline, CDR1 is MNHNS, CDR2 SASEGT. With V trimmed by 5 bases and J by 4 bases, 13 bases remained unmatched. CDR3 in DNA: TGTGCCAGCAGTACCCCGGGACTAGCGGGGAGCCAGCGAGAGACCCAGTACTTC. It translates to CASSTPGLAGSQRETQYF.

The chain couples TRBV6-1 to TRBJ2-7, with D perhaps matching TRBD1 (5 bases). Germline loops: CDR1 MNHNS, CDR2 SASEGT. The CDR3 runs 13 residues. V shed 5 bases and J shed 7 bases, with 15 bases lying between them. The CDR3 reads CASSPQGAREQYF. The DNA for the CDR3 is TGTGCCAGCAGTCCGCAAGGGGCGCGAGAGCAGTACTTC.

This clonotype has just a few counts. The V and J genes are TRBV5-1 and TRBJ1-1, with D unclear. Germline V gene data show CDR1 as SGHRS and CDR2 as YFSETQ. V gave up 4 bases and J gave up 5 bases, with 18 bases separating them. The length of the CDR3 is 15 residues. For the CDR3, the DNA is TGCGCCAGCAGCCCCGACCGCCTCCAAGGGACTGAAGCTTTCTTT. This gives the protein CASSPDRLQGTEAFF.

This clonotype was counted a few times. J is TRBJ1-1 and V is TRBV29-1; the match to TRBD1 covers 7 bases. The V and J ends lost 7 bases and 5 bases, in that order; junction bases with no gene match: 4. The CDR3 totals 11 residues. The germline V gene encodes CDR1 SQVTM and CDR2 ANQGSEA. The CDR3 coding sequence is TGCAGCGCCCTGACAGGGACTGAAGCTTTCTTT. Translating gives CSALTGTEAFF.